This TCR beta chain was observed in a study of shared clonotypes between healthy human individuals. Study-wide findings and caveats: Clonotypes which were not shared had lower generation probabilities than clonotypes that all four donors shared. What limited the represented genetic and exposure-history diversity was the small number of donors.

This CDR3 comprises 16 residues. Deletions cut 6 bases from V and 4 bases from J, with 20 bases between. Germline assignment: CDR1 KGHSH and CDR2 LQKENI. Each subset's genomic DNA was shared equally among a number of immunoSEQ plates. Repertoires were generated with immunoSEQ multiplex PCR, while TCRdb's copy carries only in-frame clones and drops some. The data hold about 680,000 clones, with 90% to 95% observed a single time. CD45RO-negative CD8 cells positively selected for CCR7 made up the naive population, which excluded terminally differentiated effector memory CD45RA+ cells. Details on this clone: Its antigen is unidentified.

The receptor comes from a man under 40 in good health. This sequence joins TRBV18 and TRBJ2-3; no firm D call. Material: naive CD8+ T cells sorted from blood. The CDR3 bases are TGTGCCAGCTCCCCGCAATTTGGGTACAACTCAGATACGCAGTATTTT. This sequence encodes CASSPQFGYNSDTQYF.